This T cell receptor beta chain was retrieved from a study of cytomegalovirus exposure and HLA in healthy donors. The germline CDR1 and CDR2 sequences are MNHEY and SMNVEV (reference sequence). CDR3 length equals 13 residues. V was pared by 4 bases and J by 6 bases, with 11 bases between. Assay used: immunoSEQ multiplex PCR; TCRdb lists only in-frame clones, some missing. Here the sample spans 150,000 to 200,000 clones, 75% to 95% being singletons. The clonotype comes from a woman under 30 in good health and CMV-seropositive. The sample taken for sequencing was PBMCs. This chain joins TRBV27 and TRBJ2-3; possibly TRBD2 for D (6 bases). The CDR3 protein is CASSWGVGDTQYF. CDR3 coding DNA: TGTGCCAGCAGTTGGGGGGTTGGGGATACGCAGTATTTT.